This T cell receptor (beta chain) comes out of a study of T cell responses to AZD1222 COVID-19 vaccine. Across the whole study: Pooled samples include second doses given at about 4 or 12 weeks.

Of note for this clone: Its antigen remains unknown.

Germline V gives CDR1 LNHDA, CDR2 SQIVND (reference sequence). With 3 bases clipped from V and 4 bases from J, the junction kept 22 bases outside the gene matches. The CDR3 is 21 residues long. Findings of the study overall: Donors were mostly white British, more females; clonal diversity possibly underestimated. Baseline serostatus was positive in only a handful of AZD1222 recipients.

The repertoire was sequenced with immunoSEQ multiplex PCR; TCRdb's copy has only in-frame clones and lacks some. The sample has under 150,000 clones; approximately 92% are singletons. The chain combines TRBV19 with TRBJ2-3, with 10 bases that match TRBD2. This receptor was identified in an adult in good health. This specimen was peripheral blood, taken on day 0 of AZD1222 vaccination. This chain's CDR3 is CASSIPGGAGGPSSRPDTQYF. CDR3 nucleotide sequence: TGTGCCAGTAGTATTCCCGGCGGAGCGGGAGGGCCCTCGAGTCGTCCAGATACGCAGTATTTT.